The entry below gives a single T cell receptor beta chain sequence along with its context. Its antigen is still unknown. Germline-derived CDR1 and CDR2 are LGHNA and YSLEER. With 4 bases clipped from V and 3 bases from J, the junction kept 7 bases outside the gene matches. This CDR3 has 15 residues. The source of the sample is a study of T cell responses to AZD1222 COVID-19 vaccine. Study results and limitations: Baseline serology detected seropositivity in only six or seven AZD1222 recipients.

Method: immunoSEQ multiplex PCR; TCRdb's copy keeps in-frame clones and lacks some. The sample has roughly 96,000 clones; almost 90% are singletons. The source of this sequence is an adult in good health. The gene calls are TRBV4-3 and TRBJ1-2, with 8 nucleotides matching TRBD1. Specimen: peripheral blood, collected on day 0 of AZD1222 vaccination. The CDR3 reads CASSLLTGDDYGYTF. CDR3 DNA sequence: TGCGCCAGCAGCCTACTGACAGGGGATGACTATGGCTACACCTTC.